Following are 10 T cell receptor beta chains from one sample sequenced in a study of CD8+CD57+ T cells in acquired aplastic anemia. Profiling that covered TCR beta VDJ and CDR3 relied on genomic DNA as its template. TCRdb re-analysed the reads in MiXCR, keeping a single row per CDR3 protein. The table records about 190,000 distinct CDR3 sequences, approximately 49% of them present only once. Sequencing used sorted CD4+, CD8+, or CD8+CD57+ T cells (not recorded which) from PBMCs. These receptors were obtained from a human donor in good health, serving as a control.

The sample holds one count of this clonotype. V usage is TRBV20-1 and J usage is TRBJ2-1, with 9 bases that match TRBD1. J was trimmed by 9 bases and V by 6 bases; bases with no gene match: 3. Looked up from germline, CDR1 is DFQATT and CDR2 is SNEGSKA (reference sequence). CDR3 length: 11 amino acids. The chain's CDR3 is CSAGTGFEQFF. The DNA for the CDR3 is TGCAGTGCCGGGACAGGGTTTGAGCAGTTCTTC.

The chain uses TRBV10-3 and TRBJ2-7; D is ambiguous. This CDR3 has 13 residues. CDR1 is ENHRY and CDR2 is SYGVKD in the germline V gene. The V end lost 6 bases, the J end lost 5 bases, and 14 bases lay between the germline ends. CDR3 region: CAIRTAPADEQYF. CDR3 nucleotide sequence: TGTGCCATCAGGACCGCCCCCGCGGACGAGCAGTACTTC.

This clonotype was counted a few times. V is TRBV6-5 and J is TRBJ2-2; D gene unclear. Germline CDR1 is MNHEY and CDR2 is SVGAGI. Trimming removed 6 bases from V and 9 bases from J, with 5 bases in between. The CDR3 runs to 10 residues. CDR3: CASRARELFF. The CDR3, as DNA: TGTGCCAGCAGAGCCCGGGAGCTGTTTTTT.

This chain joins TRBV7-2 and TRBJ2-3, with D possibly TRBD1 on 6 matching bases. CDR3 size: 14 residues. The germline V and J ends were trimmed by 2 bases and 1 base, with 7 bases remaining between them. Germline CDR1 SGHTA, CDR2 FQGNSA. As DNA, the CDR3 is TGTGCCAGCAGCTTACGACAGGGCACAGATACGCAGTATTTT. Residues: CASSLRQGTDTQYF. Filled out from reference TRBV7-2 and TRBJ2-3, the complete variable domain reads GAGVSQSPSNKVTEKGKDVELRCDPISGHTALYWYRQSLGQGLEFLIYFQGNSAPDKSGLPSDRFSAERTGGSVSTLTIQRTQQEDSAVYLCASSLRQGTDTQYFGPGTRLTVL.

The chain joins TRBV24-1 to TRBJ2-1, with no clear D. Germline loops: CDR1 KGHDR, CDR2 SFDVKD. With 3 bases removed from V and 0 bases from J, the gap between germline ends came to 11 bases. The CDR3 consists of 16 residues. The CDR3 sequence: CATSDRAASSYNEQFF. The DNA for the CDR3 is TGTGCCACCAGTGATAGGGCGGCTAGCTCCTACAATGAGCAGTTCTTC.

CDR3 coding DNA: TGCGCCAGCAGCTTGGGGACTAGCGGGAGCGAGCAGTACGTC. Residues: CASSLGTSGSEQYV. The chain links TRBV5-1 to TRBJ2-7; TRBD2 matches at 13 bases. This CDR3 has 14 residues. Germline V gene sequence: CDR1 SGHRS, CDR2 YFSETQ. Trimming took 0 bases from V and 6 from J; bases not matched to a gene: 0.

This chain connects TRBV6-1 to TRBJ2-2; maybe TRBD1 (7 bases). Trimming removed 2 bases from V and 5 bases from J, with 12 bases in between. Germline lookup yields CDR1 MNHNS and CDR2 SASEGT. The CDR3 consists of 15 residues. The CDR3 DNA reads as TGTGCCAGCAGTGAACTATCAGGGGGGACCGGGGAGCTGTTTTTT. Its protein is CASSELSGGTGELFF.

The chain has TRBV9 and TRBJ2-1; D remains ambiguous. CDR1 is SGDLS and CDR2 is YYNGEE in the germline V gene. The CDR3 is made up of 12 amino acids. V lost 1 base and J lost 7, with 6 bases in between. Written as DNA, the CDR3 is TGTGCCAGCAGCGTACGGTTTAATGAGCAGTTCTTC. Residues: CASSVRFNEQFF.

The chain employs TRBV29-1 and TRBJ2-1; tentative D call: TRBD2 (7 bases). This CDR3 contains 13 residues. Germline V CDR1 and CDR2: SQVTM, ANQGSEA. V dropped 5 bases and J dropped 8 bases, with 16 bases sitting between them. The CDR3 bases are TGCAGCGTTCCTGGGGGGGGCAGGGATGAGCAGTTCTTC. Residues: CSVPGGGRDEQFF.

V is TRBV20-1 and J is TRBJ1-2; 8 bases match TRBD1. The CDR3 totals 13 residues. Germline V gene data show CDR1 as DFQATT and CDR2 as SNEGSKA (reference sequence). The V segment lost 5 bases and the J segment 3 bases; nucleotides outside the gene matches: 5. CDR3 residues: CSALTGGYYGYTF. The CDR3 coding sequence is TGCAGTGCTTTAACAGGGGGGTACTATGGCTACACCTTC.